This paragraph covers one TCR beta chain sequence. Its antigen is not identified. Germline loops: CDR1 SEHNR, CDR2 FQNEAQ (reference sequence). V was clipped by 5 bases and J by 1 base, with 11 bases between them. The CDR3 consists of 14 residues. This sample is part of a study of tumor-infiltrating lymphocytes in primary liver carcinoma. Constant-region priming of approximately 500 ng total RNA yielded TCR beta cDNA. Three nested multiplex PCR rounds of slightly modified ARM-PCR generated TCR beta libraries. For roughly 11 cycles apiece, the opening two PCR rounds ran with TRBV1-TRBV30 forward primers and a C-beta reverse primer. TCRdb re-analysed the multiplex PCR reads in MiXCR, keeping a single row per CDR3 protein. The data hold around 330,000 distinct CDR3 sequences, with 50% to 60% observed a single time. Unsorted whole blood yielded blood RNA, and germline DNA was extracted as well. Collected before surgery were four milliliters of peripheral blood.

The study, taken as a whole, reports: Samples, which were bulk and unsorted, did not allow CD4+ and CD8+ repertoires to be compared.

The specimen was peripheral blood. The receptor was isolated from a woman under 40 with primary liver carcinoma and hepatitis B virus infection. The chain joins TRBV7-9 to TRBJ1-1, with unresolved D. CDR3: CASSPLAGNTEAFF. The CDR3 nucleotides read TGTGCCAGCAGCCCCCTGGCGGGGAACACTGAAGCTTTCTTT.